These 20 T cell receptor beta chains were sequenced from one sample in a study of T cells in Graves' hyperthyroidism and ophthalmopathy. From RNA transcripts, TCR beta CDR3 regions were amplified. A set of HTBI primers served as the primers for a first-round RT-PCR of the TCR CDR3. One entry per CDR3 protein, called by TCRdb with MiXCR from the multiplex PCR reads. The data show 550,000 to 700,000 distinct CDR3 sequences, about 45% seen once. Material for sequencing was peripheral blood or thyroid tissue (not recorded which). The source of these receptors is an adult woman with Graves' disease, either hyperthyroidism or ophthalmopathy (not recorded which).

The chain is built from TRBV25-1 and TRBJ2-5; 8 positions agree with TRBD2. The germline CDR1 and CDR2 sequences are MGHDK and SYGVNS. The CDR3 is made up of 13 amino acids. The CDR3, as DNA: TGTGCTAGAGCGGGAGAAGGGCAAGAGACCCAGTACTTC. Protein product: CARAGEGQETQYF.

The rearrangement joins TRBV10-3 to TRBJ2-7; TRBD1 aligns across 7 bases. After removal of 6 bases from V and 0 bases from J, the junction contained 11 bases not matched to a gene. The CDR3 length is 16 residues. The V gene's germline CDR1 is ENHRY and CDR2 SYGVKD. The CDR3 region is CAISDNTGTVSYEQYF. The DNA of the CDR3 is TGTGCCATCAGCGATAATACCGGGACAGTCTCCTACGAGCAGTACTTC.

The chain links TRBV6-5 to TRBJ2-5, with a weak D call TRBD2 (6 bases). The germline V and J ends were trimmed by 4 bases and 6 bases, with 18 bases remaining between them. Germline CDR1 is MNHEY and CDR2 is SVGAGI. The length of the CDR3 is 15 residues. This chain's CDR3 is CASSLKEGIGKTQYF. DNA for the CDR3: TGTGCCAGCAGTTTGAAGGAGGGTATCGGAAAGACCCAGTACTTC.

Remarks on this clonotype: Because it lacks the conserved phenylalanine or tryptophan at the end, this CDR3 is likely a read error. The limits of the CDR3 on the DNA are not certain, so only TCRdb's listed CDR3 is given. This sequence joins TRBV7-8 and TRBJ1-5. With termini counted, the CDR3 has 8 amino acids. Looked up from germline, CDR1 is SGHVS and CDR2 is FQNEAQ. CDR3 sequence reads: CASSLAAL.

This clonotype was recorded at least ten times. V gene TRBV19 combines with J gene TRBJ2-7, with 8 bases fitting TRBD1. Germline CDR1 is LNHDA and CDR2 is SQIVND (reference sequence). V lost 6 bases to trimming and J lost 2 bases; unmatched junction nucleotides: 6. CDR3 size: 14 residues. CDR3 bases: TGTGCCAGTAGCGAGACAGGGGAGGCCTACGAGCAGTACTTC. Translating it yields CASSETGEAYEQYF. The full variable domain, in which reference TRBV19 and TRBJ2-7 provide the parts outside the CDR3, is DGGITQSPKYLFRKEGQNVTLSCEQNLNHDAMYWYRQDPGQGLRLIYYSQIVNDFQKGDIAEGYSVSREKKESFPLTVTSAQKNPTAFYLCASSETGEAYEQYFGPGTRLTVT.

At least ten counts were recorded for this clonotype. The V and J genes are TRBV18 and TRBJ1-6, with 7 bases lining up with TRBD1. The CDR3 is 15 amino acids. CDR1 and CDR2 from the germline V gene are KGHSH and LQKENI. With V trimmed by 6 bases and J by 10 bases, 12 bases remained unmatched. The CDR3 nucleotides are TGTGCCAGCTCCCTGAGACAGGGCGATTTGTCACCCCTCCACTTT. Protein: CASSLRQGDLSPLHF.

This clonotype has ten or more counts. This rearrangement joins TRBV19 to TRBJ2-7; no clear D gene. The CDR3 spans 16 residues. V lost 7 bases, J lost 7 bases, and 26 bases lay in between. The V gene's germline CDR1 is LNHDA and CDR2 SQIVND (reference sequence). DNA for the CDR3: TGTGCCAGTAACCCCCGCACGGACGGACCGGTACGGGAGCAGTACTTC. Its protein is CASNPRTDGPVREQYF.

This clonotype was detected ten times or more. The chain recombines TRBV7-9 with TRBJ1-5; D remains unclear. The germline CDR1 and CDR2 sequences are SEHNR and FQNEAQ (reference sequence). This CDR3 has 12 amino acids. The V end was cut by 5 bases, the J end by 4 bases, with 6 bases between. This CDR3 is CASSAMNQPQHF. CDR3 bases: TGTGCCAGCAGCGCTATGAATCAGCCCCAGCATTTT.

Many counts were recorded for this clonotype. The CDR3 coding sequence is TGTGCCAGCAGCTTAGCGCGGGGCGGGGCACCCCTCCACTTT. Its protein product is CASSLARGGAPLHF. The chain is built from TRBV7-2 and TRBJ1-6; TRBD1 is a possible D gene (5 bases). The CDR3 runs to 14 residues. V was shortened by 0 bases and J by 11 bases, with 11 bases between the two germline ends. CDR1 is SGHTA, CDR2 FQGNSA, per germline. Based on the CDR3 plus reference TRBV7-2 and TRBJ1-6, the full variable domain is GAGVSQSPSNKVTEKGKDVELRCDPISGHTALYWYRQSLGQGLEFLIYFQGNSAPDKSGLPSDRFSAERTGGSVSTLTIQRTQQEDSAVYLCASSLARGGAPLHFGNGTRLTVT.

The chain employs TRBV11-3 and TRBJ2-1; 12 bases agree with TRBD2. V lost 5 bases, J lost 7 bases, and 3 bases stayed unmatched. From germline, CDR1 is SGHNT and CDR2 YENEEA. CDR3 length: 14 amino acids. The CDR3 spells CASSGGLAGNEQFF. In nucleotides, the CDR3 is TGTGCCAGCAGCGGAGGACTAGCGGGAAATGAGCAGTTCTTC.

The V call is TRBV20-1, the J call TRBJ1-2; tentative D call: TRBD1 (6 bases). This CDR3 is built from 12 residues. Germline V gene data show CDR1 as DFQATT and CDR2 as SNEGSKA (reference sequence). V lost 5 bases, J lost 8 bases, and 15 bases lay in between. CDR3 amino acids: CSAPQGPWGYTF. The CDR3, as DNA: TGCAGTGCTCCACAGGGCCCTTGGGGCTACACCTTC.

Details on this clonotype: The CDR3 end shows no conserved phenylalanine or tryptophan, and so a read error is likely. The chain employs TRBV7-2 and TRBJ1-2, with D possibly TRBD1 on 6 matching bases. V shed 5 bases and J shed 7 bases, with 14 bases lying between them. The CDR3 has 13 amino acids. Germline V gene lookup returns CDR1 SGHTA and CDR2 FQGNSA. The CDR3 loop reads CASSPMTGAGYTY. The CDR3 nucleotides read TGTGCCAGCAGCCCAATGACAGGCGCTGGCTACACCTAC.

The V call is TRBV25-1, the J call TRBJ2-7; 8 bases align to TRBD1. The CDR3 is 12 residues long. V trimming: 6 bases; J trimming: 9 bases; junction bases outside the gene matches: 7. Germline CDR1 MGHDK, CDR2 SYGVNS. The CDR3 reads CASRGDRGLQYF. The CDR3 DNA is TGTGCCAGCAGGGGTGACAGGGGACTGCAGTACTTC.

V is TRBV2 and J is TRBJ2-2; D not certain. The CDR3 covers 14 residues. CDR1 and CDR2 from the germline V gene are SNHLY and FYNNEI. V was clipped by 5 bases and J by 5 bases, with 12 bases between them. DNA of the CDR3: TGTGCCAGCAGTCAGGAGTGGGAAACCGGGGAGCTGTTTTTT. Its protein product is CASSQEWETGELFF.

This clonotype was observed a handful of times. The rearrangement joins TRBV27 to TRBJ2-2; D is uncertain. The V gene lost 7 bases and the J gene lost 0 bases, with 9 bases spanning the gap. Looked up from germline, CDR1 is MNHEY and CDR2 is SMNVEV (reference sequence). The CDR3 extends over 14 amino acids. CDR3 nucleotides: TGTGCCAGCACCAGGCTTTCGAACACCGGGGAGCTGTTTTTT. It encodes CASTRLSNTGELFF.

The rearrangement uses TRBV2 and TRBJ2-7; 12 bases are a match to TRBD2. CDR1 SNHLY and CDR2 FYNNEI come from the germline V gene. V lost 6 bases, J lost 5 bases, and 5 bases stayed unmatched. This CDR3 comprises 14 residues. DNA of the CDR3: TGTGCCAGCAGGCGAGGACTAGCGGGGCACGAGCAGTACTTC. It specifies CASRRGLAGHEQYF.

This clonotype has a count of ten or more. The gene calls are TRBV12-3 or TRBV12-4 and TRBJ1-2; D unresolved. The CDR3 length is 18 residues. Trimming shortened V by 4 bases and J by 2 bases, and 23 bases separated the two germline ends. CDR3 nucleotide sequence: TGTGCCAGCAGTTCGCTGCGCTCTTTCAGGACGGACAACTATGGCTACACCTTC. This codes for CASSSLRSFRTDNYGYTF.

The rearrangement joins TRBV7-2 to TRBJ2-5; 9 positions agree with TRBD2. J was trimmed by 6 bases and V by 8 bases; bases with no gene match: 10. The germline gives CDR1 SGHTA, CDR2 FQGNSA. This CDR3 has 14 residues. The CDR3 bases are TGTGCCAGCTGGGCGGCGGGAGGGCCGAAGACCCAGTACTTC. It translates to CASWAAGGPKTQYF.

The CDR3 sequence: CASSTTQGGEQYF. In nucleotides, the CDR3 is TGTGCCAGCAGCACCACACAGGGCGGCGAGCAGTACTTC. This chain joins TRBV7-3 and TRBJ2-7; tentative D call: TRBD1 (6 bases). The CDR3 extends over 13 amino acids. The germline gives CDR1 SGHTA, CDR2 FQGTGA. V dropped 5 bases and J dropped 6 bases, with 14 bases sitting between them. Complete variable domain (other parts from reference TRBV7-3 and TRBJ2-7): GAGVSQTPSNKVTEKGKYVELRCDPISGHTALYWYRQSLGQGPEFLIYFQGTGAADDSGLPNDRFFAVRPEGSVSTLKIQRTERGDSAVYLCASSTTQGGEQYFGPGTRLTVT.

The chain recombines TRBV2 with TRBJ1-2; D gene uncertain. There are 16 residues in the CDR3. The germline V gene encodes CDR1 SNHLY and CDR2 FYNNEI. V was cut by 6 bases and J by 0 bases, with 17 bases left in between. CDR3 DNA sequence: TGTGCCAGCAGCAAGACCGAAACTGCCACTAACTATGGCTACACCTTC. Protein product: CASSKTETATNYGYTF.